This T cell receptor beta chain derives from a study of T cells in Graves' hyperthyroidism and ophthalmopathy (dated by TCRdb to between 2017 and 2020). For the wider study: To identify TCR V-J signatures that set the groups apart, the researchers used a discovery cohort of 100 patients, made up of 43 with Graves' ophthalmopathy and approximately 57 with stable Graves' hyperthyroidism. Whether ophthalmopathy could be predicted prospectively was tested in an independent validation cohort made up of 18 to 20 hyperthyroidism patients plus 17 patients who later progressed to ophthalmopathy. For training and testing, the 100 or so patients in the discovery cohort were randomly divided in a 7:3 ratio. Thyroid tissue and blood T-cell repertoires from roughly six Graves' hyperthyroidism patients were also compared in the study. Following sampling, methimazole starting at 30 mg daily was given to hyperthyroidism patients, and high-dose intravenous methylprednisolone was given to ophthalmopathy patients. The paper describes TCR Vbeta CDR3 sequencing of more than 120 peripheral blood samples, made up of 43 ophthalmopathy patients, approximately 73 hyperthyroidism patients and 17 progressor patients.

Patients with uncontrolled infections, other autoimmune diseases, pregnancy or lactation were excluded. Diagnoses were established on the basis of clinical symptoms, serum thyroxine and TRAb, thyroid ultrasound, and orbital computed tomography. Total RNA was extracted using Trizol reagent, and RNA quality was assessed on an Agilent 2100 Bioanalyzer. Overall study outcomes, separate from this receptor: A model built on a 13 V-J signature distinguished ophthalmopathy from stable hyperthyroidism, reaching around 90% sensitivity and 81.08% specificity in cross-validation and 80%/75% in testing. In validation, the model predicted progression to ophthalmopathy a median of around six months before onset, with about 67% sensitivity and about 72% specificity. Sample size was not statistically predetermined, and blinding of investigators to group allocation was not performed. Most expanded thyroid clonotypes (frequency above 0.001) were also detected in blood, suggesting blood repertoires may reflect thyroid immune responses.

From the cysteine up to the phenylalanine, the CDR3 has a length of 15 residues. Here the CDR3 DNA is all that survives: 45 bases in frame from base 1. In the germline V gene (reference sequence), CDR1 corresponds to LNHDA and CDR2 to SQIVND. Unmatched junction bases come to 5, with V trimmed by 6 bases and J by 1 base. To note about this clonotype: Its antigen is not yet known. Base qualities are not recorded, but no much larger clone differs from it by a single base.

The TCR beta CDR3 regions were amplified from RNA transcripts. A first-round RT-PCR of the TCR CDR3 used the HTBI primer set with the Qiagen OneStep RT-PCR kit. Libraries were constructed in a second round of multiplex PCR, after which size selection and purification were performed. Sequencing of the libraries was done on an Illumina HiSeq2000 using paired-end 100 bp reads. The authors' analysis ran thus. Raw data were processed with SOAPnuke, discarding reads with adapters, uncalled bases, mean Phred below 15, or no exact constant-primer or identifier match. High-quality paired reads were merged with COPE v1.2.5, and unique nucleotide sequences were defined as clonotypes. Clonotypes were aligned to IMGT TRBV, TRBD and TRBJ reference segments using MiTCR v1.1. The analysis included only V-J combinations with a frequency above 0.0001, which together covered around 99% of the repertoires. A TCS score was defined as the ratio between F50 (clonal expansion) and ExV (chaos), using BLOSUM62-based TCRdist between CDR3 peptides within each V-J. Welch's t-statistics and random forest reduced approximately 520 V-J features to about 12, which were used in a naive Bayes classifier (R e1071). The similarity between thyroid and blood repertoires was quantified using the Morisita-Horn index. The raw public reads went through TCRdb reprocessing: fastp at Q25, MiXCR clone calling, in-frame beta chains kept. Each record represents a unique CDR3 protein, reported with the most common genes and DNA among its rows. None of the V and J calls come from the authors' own analysis; TCRdb made them. Recorded for this sample are 540,000 or so distinct CDR3 sequences; around 46% of them occurred a single time. The ten largest clones take up 15% to 20% of the sample.

This receptor was taken from an adult woman with Graves' disease, either hyperthyroidism or ophthalmopathy (not recorded which). Source material: peripheral blood or thyroid tissue (not recorded which). The chain joins TRBV19 to TRBJ2-7; 11 bases in the junction line up with TRBD1. This receptor has the CDR3 CASRNRDRGSYEQYF. In nucleotide form, the sequence is TGTGCCAGTAGAAACCGGGACAGGGGGTCCTACGAGCAGTACTTC.